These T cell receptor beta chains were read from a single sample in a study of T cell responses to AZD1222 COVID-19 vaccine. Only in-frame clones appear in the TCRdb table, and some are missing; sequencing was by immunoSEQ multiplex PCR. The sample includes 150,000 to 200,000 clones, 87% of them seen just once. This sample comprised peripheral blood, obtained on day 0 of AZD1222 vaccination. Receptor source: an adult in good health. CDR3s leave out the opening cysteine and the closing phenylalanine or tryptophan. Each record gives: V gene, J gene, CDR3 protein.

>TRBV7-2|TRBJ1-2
ASSRDRRPNYGYT
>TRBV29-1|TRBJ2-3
SVDLGTGVDTQY
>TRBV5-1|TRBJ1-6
ASSLAERAPLH
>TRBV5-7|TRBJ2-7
ASSGRLFAAQDEQY
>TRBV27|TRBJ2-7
ASSPRVHVSSYEQY
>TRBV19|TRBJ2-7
ASRAPGGLFEQY
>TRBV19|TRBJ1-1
ASRREAGIQNTEAF
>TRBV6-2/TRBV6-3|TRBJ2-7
ASSYSGQSYEQY
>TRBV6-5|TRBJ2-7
ASSGRNTYEQY
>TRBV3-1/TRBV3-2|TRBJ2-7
AISRKVGGKQY
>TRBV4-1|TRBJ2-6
ASSQGAGMASGANVLT
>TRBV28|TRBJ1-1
ASSLPGQSNTEAF
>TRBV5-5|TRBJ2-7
ASSPTETDYEQY
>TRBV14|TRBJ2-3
ASSQISAPDTQY
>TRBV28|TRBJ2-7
ASSSAAYEQY
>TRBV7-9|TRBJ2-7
ASSPVGGGLAGPYEQY
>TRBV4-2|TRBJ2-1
ASSRIGILGDNEQF
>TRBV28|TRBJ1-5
ASSFPSGVAQPQH
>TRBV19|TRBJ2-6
ASTDLGFGANVLT
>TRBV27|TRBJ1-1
ASSPWTGRGNTEAF
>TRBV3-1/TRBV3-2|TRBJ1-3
ASSLRRTGSGNTIY
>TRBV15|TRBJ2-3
ATSREASGRPGRQY
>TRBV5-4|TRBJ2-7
ASSFEGPYEQY
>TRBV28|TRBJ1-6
ASKGQGISNSPLH
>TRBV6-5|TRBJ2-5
ASSYSVSMWETQY
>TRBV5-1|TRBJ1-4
ASAYSDRVYEKLF
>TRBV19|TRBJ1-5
ASSITGGGQPQH
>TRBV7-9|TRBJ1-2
ASSPPGSYGYT
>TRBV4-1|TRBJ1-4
ASSPAVQTNEKLF
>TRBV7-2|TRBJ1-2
ASSPGRGANYGYT
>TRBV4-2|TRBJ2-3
ASSQAQWAGGTDTQY
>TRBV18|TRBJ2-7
ASSPGRGTYEQY
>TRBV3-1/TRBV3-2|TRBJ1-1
ASSRRGQNTEAF
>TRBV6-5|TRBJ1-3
ASSPDGSGNTIY
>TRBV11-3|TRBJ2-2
ASSLELGAGELF
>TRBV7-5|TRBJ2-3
VRSSSARNKY
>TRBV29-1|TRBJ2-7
SVGARGSPHEQY
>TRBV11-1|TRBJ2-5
ASSLAAADQETQY
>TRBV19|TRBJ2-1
ASTPLAGDNEQF
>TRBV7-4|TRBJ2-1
ASSLVRASGRCYNEQF
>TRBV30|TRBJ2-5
AWSVEYSYQETQY
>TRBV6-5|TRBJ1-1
ASSQQGRTEAF
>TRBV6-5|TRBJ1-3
ASKTGQGAGNTIY
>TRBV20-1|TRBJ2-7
SASHSGSINEQY
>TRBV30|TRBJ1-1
AWSVGPNTEAF
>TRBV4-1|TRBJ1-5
ASSQDSLLSNQPQH
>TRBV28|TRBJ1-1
ASSLDQGDTEAF
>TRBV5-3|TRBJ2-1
ARSFIRQLSSYNEQF
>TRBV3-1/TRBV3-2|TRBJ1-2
ASSPRTGGYGYT
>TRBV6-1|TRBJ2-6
ASSEAGAGANVLT
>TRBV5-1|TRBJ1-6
ASSLQGFNSPLH
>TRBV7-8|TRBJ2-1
ASSAWTSSYNEQF
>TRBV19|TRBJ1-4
ASSSQGREKLF
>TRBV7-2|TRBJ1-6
ASSLGGRYNSPLH